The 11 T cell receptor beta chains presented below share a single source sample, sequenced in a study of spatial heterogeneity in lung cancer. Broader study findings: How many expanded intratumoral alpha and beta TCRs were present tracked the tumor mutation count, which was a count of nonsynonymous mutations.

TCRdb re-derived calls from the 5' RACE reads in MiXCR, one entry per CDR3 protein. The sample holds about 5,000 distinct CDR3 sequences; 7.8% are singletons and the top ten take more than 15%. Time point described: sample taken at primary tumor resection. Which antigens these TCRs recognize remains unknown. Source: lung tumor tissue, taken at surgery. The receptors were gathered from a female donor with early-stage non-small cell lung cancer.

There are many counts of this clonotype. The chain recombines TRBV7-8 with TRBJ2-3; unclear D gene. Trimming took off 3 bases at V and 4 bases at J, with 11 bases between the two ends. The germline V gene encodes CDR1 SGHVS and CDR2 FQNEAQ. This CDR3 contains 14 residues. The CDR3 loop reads CASSFLGIADTQYF. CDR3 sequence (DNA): TGTGCCAGCAGCTTTCTTGGCATCGCAGATACGCAGTATTTT. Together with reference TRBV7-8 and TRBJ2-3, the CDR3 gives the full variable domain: GAGVSQSPRYKVAKRGQDVALRCDPISGHVSLFWYQQALGQGPEFLTYFQNEAQLDKSGLPSDRFFAERPEGSVSTLKIQRTQQEDSAVYLCASSFLGIADTQYFGPGTRLTVL.

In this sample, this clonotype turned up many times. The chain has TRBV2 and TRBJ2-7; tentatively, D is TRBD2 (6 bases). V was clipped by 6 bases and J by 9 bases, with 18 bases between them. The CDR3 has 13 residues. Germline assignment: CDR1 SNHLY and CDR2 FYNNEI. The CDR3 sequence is CASRGGNWDRQYF. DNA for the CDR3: TGTGCCAGCAGAGGCGGGAACTGGGACCGGCAGTACTTC. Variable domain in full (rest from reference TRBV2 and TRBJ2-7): EPEVTQTPSHQVTQMGQEVILRCVPISNHLYFYWYRQILGQKVEFLVSFYNNEISEKSEIFDDQFSVERPDGSNFTLKIRSTKLEDSAMYFCASRGGNWDRQYFGPGTRLTVT.

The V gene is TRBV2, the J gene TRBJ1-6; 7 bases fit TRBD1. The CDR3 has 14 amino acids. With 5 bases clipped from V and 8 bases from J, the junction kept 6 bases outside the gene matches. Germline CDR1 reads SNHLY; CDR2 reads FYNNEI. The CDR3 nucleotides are TGTGCCAGCAGTCCCGGGACAGCATATTCACCCCTCCACTTT. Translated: CASSPGTAYSPLHF. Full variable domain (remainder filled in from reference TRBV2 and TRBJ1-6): EPEVTQTPSHQVTQMGQEVILRCVPISNHLYFYWYRQILGQKVEFLVSFYNNEISEKSEIFDDQFSVERPDGSNFTLKIRSTKLEDSAMYFCASSPGTAYSPLHFGNGTRLTVT.

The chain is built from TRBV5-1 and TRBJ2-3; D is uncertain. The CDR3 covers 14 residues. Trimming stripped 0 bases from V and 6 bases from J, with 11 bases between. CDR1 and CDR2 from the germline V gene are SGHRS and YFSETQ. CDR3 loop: CASSLAGRADTQYF. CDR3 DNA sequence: TGCGCCAGCAGCTTGGCGGGCCGGGCGGATACGCAGTATTTT.

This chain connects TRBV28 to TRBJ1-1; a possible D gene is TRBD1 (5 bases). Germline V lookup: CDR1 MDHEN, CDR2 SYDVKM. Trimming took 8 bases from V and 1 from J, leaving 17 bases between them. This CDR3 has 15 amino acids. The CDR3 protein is CASSKAGLGNTEAFF. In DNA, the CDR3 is TGTGCCAGCTCCAAGGCGGGGCTAGGGAACACTGAAGCTTTCTTT. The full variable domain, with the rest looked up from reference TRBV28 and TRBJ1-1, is DVKVTQSSRYLVKRTGEKVFLECVQDMDHENMFWYRQDPGLGLRLIYFSYDVKMKEKGDIPEGYSVSREKKERFSLILESASTNQTSMYLCASSKAGLGNTEAFFGQGTRLTVV.

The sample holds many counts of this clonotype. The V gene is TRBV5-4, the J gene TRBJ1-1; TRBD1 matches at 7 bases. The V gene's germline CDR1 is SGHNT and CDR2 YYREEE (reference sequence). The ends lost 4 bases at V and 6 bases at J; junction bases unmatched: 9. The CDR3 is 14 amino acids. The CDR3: CASSPGTAGPEAFF. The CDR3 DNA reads TGTGCCAGCAGCCCGGGGACAGCCGGACCTGAAGCTTTCTTT.

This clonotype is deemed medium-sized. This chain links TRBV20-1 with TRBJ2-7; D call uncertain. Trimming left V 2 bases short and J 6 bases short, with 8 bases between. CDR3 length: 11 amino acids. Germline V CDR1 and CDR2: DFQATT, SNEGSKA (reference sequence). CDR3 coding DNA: TGCAGTGCTAGATCCGGGTTCGAGCAGTACTTC. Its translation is CSARSGFEQYF.

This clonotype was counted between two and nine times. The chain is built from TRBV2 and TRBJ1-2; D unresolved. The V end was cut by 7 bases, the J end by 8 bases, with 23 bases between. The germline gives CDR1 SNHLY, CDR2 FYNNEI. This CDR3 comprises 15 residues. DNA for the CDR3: TGTGCCAGCACCCGAGGGCGGAACAGCGAAGACGGCTACACCTTC. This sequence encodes CASTRGRNSEDGYTF. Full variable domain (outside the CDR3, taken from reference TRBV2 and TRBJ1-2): EPEVTQTPSHQVTQMGQEVILRCVPISNHLYFYWYRQILGQKVEFLVSFYNNEISEKSEIFDDQFSVERPDGSNFTLKIRSTKLEDSAMYFCASTRGRNSEDGYTFGSGTRLTVV.

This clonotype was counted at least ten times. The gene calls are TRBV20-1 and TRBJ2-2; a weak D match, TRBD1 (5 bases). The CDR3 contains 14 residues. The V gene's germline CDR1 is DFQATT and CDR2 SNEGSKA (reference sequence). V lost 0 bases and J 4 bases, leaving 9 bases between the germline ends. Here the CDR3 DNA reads TGCAGTGCTAGAGATACCAGGGCCACCGGGGAGCTGTTTTTT. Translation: CSARDTRATGELFF.

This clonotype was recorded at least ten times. The DNA for the CDR3 is TGCGCCAGCAGCTTGTTTTCCGGCAAAAACTATGGCTACACCTTC. Its translation is CASSLFSGKNYGYTF. The chain links TRBV5-1 to TRBJ1-2; D gene uncertain. This CDR3 is 15 amino acids long. Germline assignment: CDR1 SGHRS and CDR2 YFSETQ. The V end was cut by 1 base, the J end by 2 bases, with 12 bases between. Together with reference TRBV5-1 and TRBJ1-2, the CDR3 gives the full variable domain: KAGVTQTPRYLIKTRGQQVTLSCSPISGHRSVSWYQQTPGQGLQFLFEYFSETQRNKGNFPGRFSGRQFSNSRSEMNVSTLELGDSALYLCASSLFSGKNYGYTFGSGTRLTVV.

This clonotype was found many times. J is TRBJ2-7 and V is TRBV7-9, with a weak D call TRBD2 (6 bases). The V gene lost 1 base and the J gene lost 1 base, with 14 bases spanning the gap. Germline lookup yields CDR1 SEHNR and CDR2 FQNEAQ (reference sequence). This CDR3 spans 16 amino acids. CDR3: CASSLGGDWESYEQYF. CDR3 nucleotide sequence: TGTGCCAGCAGCTTAGGCGGGGACTGGGAATCCTACGAGCAGTACTTC.